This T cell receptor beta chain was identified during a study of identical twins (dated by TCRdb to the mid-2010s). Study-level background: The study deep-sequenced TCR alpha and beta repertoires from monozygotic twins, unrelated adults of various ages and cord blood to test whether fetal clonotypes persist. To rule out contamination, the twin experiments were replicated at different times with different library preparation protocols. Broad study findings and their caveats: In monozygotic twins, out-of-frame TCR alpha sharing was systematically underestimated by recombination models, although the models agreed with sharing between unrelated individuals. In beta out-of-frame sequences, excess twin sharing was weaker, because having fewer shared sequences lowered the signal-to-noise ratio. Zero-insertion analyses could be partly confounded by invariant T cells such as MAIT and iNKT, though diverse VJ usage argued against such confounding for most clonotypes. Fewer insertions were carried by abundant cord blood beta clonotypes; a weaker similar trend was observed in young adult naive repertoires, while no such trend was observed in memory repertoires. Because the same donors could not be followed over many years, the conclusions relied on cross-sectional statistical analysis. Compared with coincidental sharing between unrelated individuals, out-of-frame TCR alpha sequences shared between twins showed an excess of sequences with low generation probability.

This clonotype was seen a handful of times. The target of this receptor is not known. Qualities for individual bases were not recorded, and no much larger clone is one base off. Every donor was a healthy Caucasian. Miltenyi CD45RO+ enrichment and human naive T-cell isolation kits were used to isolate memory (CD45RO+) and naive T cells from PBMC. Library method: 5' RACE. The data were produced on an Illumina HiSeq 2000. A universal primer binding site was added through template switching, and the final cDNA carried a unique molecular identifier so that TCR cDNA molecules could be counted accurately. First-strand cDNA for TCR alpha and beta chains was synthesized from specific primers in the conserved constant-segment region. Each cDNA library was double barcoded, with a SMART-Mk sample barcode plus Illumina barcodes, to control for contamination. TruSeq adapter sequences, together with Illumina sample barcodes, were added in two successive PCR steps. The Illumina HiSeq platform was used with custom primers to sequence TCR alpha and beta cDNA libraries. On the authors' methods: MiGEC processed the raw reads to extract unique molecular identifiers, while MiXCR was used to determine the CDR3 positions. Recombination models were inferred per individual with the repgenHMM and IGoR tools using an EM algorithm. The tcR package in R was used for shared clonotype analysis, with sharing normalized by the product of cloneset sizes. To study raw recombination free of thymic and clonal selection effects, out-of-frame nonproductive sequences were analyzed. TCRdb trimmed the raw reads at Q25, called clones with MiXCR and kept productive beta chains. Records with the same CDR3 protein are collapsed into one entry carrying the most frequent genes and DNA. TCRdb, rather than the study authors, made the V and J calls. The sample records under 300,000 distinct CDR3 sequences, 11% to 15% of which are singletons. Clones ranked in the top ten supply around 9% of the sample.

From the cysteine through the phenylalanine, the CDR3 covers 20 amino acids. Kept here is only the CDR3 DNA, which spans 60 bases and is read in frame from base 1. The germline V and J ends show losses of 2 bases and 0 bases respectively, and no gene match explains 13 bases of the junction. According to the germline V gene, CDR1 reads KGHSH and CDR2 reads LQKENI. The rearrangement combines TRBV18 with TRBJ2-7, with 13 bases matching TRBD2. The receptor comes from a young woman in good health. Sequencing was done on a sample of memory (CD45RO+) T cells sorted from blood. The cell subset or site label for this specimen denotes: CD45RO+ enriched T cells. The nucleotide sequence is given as TGTGCCAGCTCACCAGATCTCACTAGCGGGAGGGCCAGGAGCTCCTACGAGCAGTACTTC. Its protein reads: CASSPDLTSGRARSSYEQYF.